This TCR beta chain was identified during a study of control samples from healthy donors and cancer patients. J lost 10 bases, V lost 4 bases, and 9 bases had no gene match. The CDR3 loop spans 14 amino acids. Germline CDR1 reads MGHRA; CDR2 reads YSYEKL. Repertoires were generated with immunoSEQ multiplex PCR, while TCRdb's copy carries only in-frame clones and drops some. This table has about 120,000 clones, around 90% appearing once. The receptor's source is a woman in her seventies in good health. The J gene is TRBJ1-4, the V gene TRBV4-1; 7 bases agree with TRBD1. What was sequenced was blood. CDR3 in DNA: TGCGCCAGCAGCCTTTTAGGACAGGTTGGAAAACTGTTTTTT. Its translation is CASSLLGQVGKLFF.